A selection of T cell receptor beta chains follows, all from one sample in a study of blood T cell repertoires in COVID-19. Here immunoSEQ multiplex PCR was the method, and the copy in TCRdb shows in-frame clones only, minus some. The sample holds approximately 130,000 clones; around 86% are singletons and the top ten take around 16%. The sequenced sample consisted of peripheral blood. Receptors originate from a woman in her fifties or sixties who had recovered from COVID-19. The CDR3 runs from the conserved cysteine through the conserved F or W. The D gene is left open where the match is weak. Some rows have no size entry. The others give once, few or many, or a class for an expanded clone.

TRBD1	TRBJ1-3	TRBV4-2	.	TGTGCCAGCAGCCAAGGCGACAGGGGTAGACCCGGAAACACCATATATTTT	CASSQGDRGRPGNTIYF
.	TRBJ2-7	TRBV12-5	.	TGTGCTAGTCGGCGGGGAGGCTACGAGCAGTACTTC	CASRRGGYEQYF
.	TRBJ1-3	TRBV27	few	TGTGCCAGCAGGCGTGCGGGCTCTGGAAACACCATATATTTT	CASRRAGSGNTIYF
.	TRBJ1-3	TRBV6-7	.	TGTGCCAGCACGGCAGGAATCTCTGGAAACACCATATATTTT	CASTAGISGNTIYF
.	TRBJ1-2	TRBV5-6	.	TGTGCCAGCAGCTTGAGATGGGGGGGCGATGGCTACACCTTC	CASSLRWGGDGYTF
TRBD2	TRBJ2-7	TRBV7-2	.	TGTGCCAGCAGCCCAAGACTAGCTAACGACGAGCAGTACTTC	CASSPRLANDEQYF
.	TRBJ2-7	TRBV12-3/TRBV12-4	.	TGTGCCAGCAGTTTAGGGGGGGGCGCAAACCCGTACTTC	CASSLGGGANPYF
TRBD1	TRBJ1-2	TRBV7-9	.	TGTGCCAGCAGCTTCCAACAGGGGGGCTATGGCTACACCTTC	CASSFQQGGYGYTF
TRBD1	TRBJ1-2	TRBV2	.	TGTGCCAGCAGTCCGGACAGGGGAGACCTCTATGGCTACACCTTC	CASSPDRGDLYGYTF
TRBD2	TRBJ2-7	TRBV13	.	TGTGCCAGCAGCCCAGCGGGGGAGACCTACGAGCAGTACTTC	CASSPAGETYEQYF
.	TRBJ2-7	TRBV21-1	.	TGTGCCAGCAGCAACCTCTACGAGCAGTACTTC	CASSNLYEQYF
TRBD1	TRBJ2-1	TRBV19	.	TGTGCCAGTAGTCCCCCACGGACAGGGGGAGATATCGGGGGCCAGTTCTTC	CASSPPRTGGDIGGQFF
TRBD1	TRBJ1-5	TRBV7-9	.	TGTGCCAGCAGTCGAGGACAGGGAGTCAATCAGCCCCAGCATTTT	CASSRGQGVNQPQHF
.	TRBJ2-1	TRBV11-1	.	TGTGCCAGCAGCCAAGGCGGGGCGAGCTCCTACAATGAGCAGTTCTTC	CASSQGGASSYNEQFF
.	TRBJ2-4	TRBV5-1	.	TGCGCCAGCAGCTTGGGAGGAGGAGGGAACATTCAGTACTTC	CASSLGGGGNIQYF
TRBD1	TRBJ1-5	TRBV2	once	TGTGCCAGCAGTCCCCGGGACAGTAGCAATCAGCCCCAGCATTTT	CASSPRDSSNQPQHF
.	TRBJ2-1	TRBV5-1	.	TGCGCCAGCAGCTTGCAAGACTACCTTTACAATGAGCAGTTCTTC	CASSLQDYLYNEQFF
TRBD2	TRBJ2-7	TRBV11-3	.	TGTGCCAGCAGATTAGCGGGAGTGAGTAGCGAGCAGTACTTC	CASRLAGVSSEQYF
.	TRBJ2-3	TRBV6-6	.	TGTGCCAGCAGTGGAGGGGCCACAGATACGCAGTATTTT	CASSGGATDTQYF
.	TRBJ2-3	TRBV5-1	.	TGCGCCAGCAGCTTGGTTGCGGGGAAAGCAGATACGCAGTATTTT	CASSLVAGKADTQYF
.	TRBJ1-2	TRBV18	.	TGTGCCAGCTCACCGGCTGGCAGGGTATTAAACTATGGCTACACCTTC	CASSPAGRVLNYGYTF
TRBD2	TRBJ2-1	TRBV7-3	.	TGTGCCAGCGCTAGCGGGGTCTACAATGAGCAGTTCTTC	CASASGVYNEQFF
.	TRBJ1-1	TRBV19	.	TGTGCCAGTAGATTTAATTGGGCGGGGAACACTGAAGCTTTCTTT	CASRFNWAGNTEAFF
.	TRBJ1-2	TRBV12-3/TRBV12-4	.	TGTGCCAGCAGTCCAGGGGTACGGGGAGGCTACACCTTC	CASSPGVRGGYTF
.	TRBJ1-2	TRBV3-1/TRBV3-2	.	TGTGCCAGCAGCCGTGAAGGGGCGCGGAGCTACACCTTC	CASSREGARSYTF
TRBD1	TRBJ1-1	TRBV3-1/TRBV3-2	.	TGTGCCAGCAGCCCTCAAACAGGGGGCAGGAGGAACACTGAAGCTTTCTTT	CASSPQTGGRRNTEAFF
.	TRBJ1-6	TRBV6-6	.	TGTGCCAGCAGGAGTGGCAGGGATAATTCACCCCTCCACTTT	CASRSGRDNSPLHF
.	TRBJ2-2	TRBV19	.	TGTGCCAGAGACTGGGGCCCGAACACCGGGGAGCTGTTTTTT	CARDWGPNTGELFF
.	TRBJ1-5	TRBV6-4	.	TGTGCCAGCAGTGACTTCAGGTATATAGGCAATCAGCCCCAGCATTTT	CASSDFRYIGNQPQHF
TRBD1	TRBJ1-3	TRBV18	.	TGTGCCAGCTCACCGGGACAGGGGTCTGGAAACACCATATATTTT	CASSPGQGSGNTIYF
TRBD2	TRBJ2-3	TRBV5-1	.	TGCGCCAGCAGCTTGACTCCACCCAAGCGGGAGGGCGTCAGGGGCACAGATACGCAGTATTTT	CASSLTPPKREGVRGTDTQYF
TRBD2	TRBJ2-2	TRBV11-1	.	TGTGCCAGCAGCTTACTAGCGGCGAACACCGGGGAGCTGTTTTTT	CASSLLAANTGELFF
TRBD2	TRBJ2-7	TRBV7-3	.	TGTGCCAGCTCTCGGCGGGAGGGCGGCGAGCAGTACTTC	CASSRREGGEQYF
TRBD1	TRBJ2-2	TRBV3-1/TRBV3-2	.	TGTGCCAGCAGCCAGAGGACAGGTAACACCGGGGAGCTGTTTTTT	CASSQRTGNTGELFF
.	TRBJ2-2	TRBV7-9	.	TGTGCCAGCAGCCCTTTGGGAAGTGGACAGTTAACCGGGGAGCTGTTTTTT	CASSPLGSGQLTGELFF
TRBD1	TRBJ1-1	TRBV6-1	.	TGTGCCAGCAGTGAAGGGGACAGGGGCACTGAAGCTTTCTTT	CASSEGDRGTEAFF
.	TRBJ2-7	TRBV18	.	TGTGCCAGCTCACCAGCTTCGGAGTACGAGCAGTACTTC	CASSPASEYEQYF
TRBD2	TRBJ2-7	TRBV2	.	TGTGCCAGCGGAACCAGACTAGCGGGCTCCTACGAGCAGTACTTC	CASGTRLAGSYEQYF
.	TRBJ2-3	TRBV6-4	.	TGTGCCAGCAGTGACGGAGGGGGCGCAGATACGCAGTATTTT	CASSDGGGADTQYF
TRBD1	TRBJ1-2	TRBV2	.	TGTGCCAGCAGCTTAAACAGGGGGCTGAATGGCTACACCTTC	CASSLNRGLNGYTF
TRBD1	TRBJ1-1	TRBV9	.	TGTGCCAGTGACAGGGGCCCAAACACTGAAGCTTTCTTT	CASDRGPNTEAFF
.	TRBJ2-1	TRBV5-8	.	TGTGCCAGCAGCTTGGGGCGAGCGACTAACAATGAGCAGTTCTTC	CASSLGRATNNEQFF
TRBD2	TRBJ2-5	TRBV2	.	TGTGCCAGCAATTTGGGGGAGGGTTCGACCCAGTACTTC	CASNLGEGSTQYF
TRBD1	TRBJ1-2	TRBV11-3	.	TGTGCCAGCAGCGTGTTTACGACAGGGGCTAACTATGGCTACACCTTC	CASSVFTTGANYGYTF
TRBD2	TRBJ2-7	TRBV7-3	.	TGTGCCAGCAGCTTAGGACTAGCGGGAGGGAAGCAGTACTTC	CASSLGLAGGKQYF
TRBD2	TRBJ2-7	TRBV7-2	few	TGTGCCAGCAGCCCAGACCATACTAGCGGGAGAATCGGGGAGCAGTACTTC	CASSPDHTSGRIGEQYF
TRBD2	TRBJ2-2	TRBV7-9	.	TGTGCCAGCCGGCGGGAGGGAGACGCCGGGGAGCTGTTTTTT	CASRREGDAGELFF
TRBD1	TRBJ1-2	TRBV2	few	TGTGCCAGCAGCCGGGACAGGCCCTCTTATGGCTACACCTTC	CASSRDRPSYGYTF
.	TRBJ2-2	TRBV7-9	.	TGTGCCAGCAGCTTCAGTAGCGGGAACACCGGGGAGCTGTTTTTT	CASSFSSGNTGELFF
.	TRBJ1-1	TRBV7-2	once	TGTGCCAGCAGCTTCAACAGGAGATATTCAGGATCTGAAGCTTTCTTT	CASSFNRRYSGSEAFF
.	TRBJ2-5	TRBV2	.	TGTGCCAGCAGGAGAGTTGGAGAGACCCAGTACTTC	CASRRVGETQYF